This TCR beta chain comes out of a study of shared clonotypes between healthy human individuals. Study findings and constraints: About 5% of naive CD4 clonotypes were shared across four donors. A small donor pool kept down the genetic and exposure-history diversity that was represented.

Approximately 30,000 T cell genomes (about 0.2 ug DNA) went into each sorted-subset replicate. Repertoires were generated with immunoSEQ multiplex PCR, while TCRdb's copy carries only in-frame clones and drops some. The sample lists nearly 1 million clones, around three quarters occurring once. As concerns this clone: The antigen remains undetermined.

CDR1 and CDR2 (germline): SGHRS, YFSETQ. V lost 4 bases to trimming and J lost 6 bases; unmatched junction nucleotides: 3. The CDR3 totals 13 residues. None of the donors, who were healthy HIV-negative adults, had recently had acute infections or vaccinations. V gene TRBV5-1 combines with J gene TRBJ2-7; 11 positions match TRBD1. The sample was memory CD4+ T cells sorted from blood. Subset: CD45RA-negative fraction. This TCR derives from a man aged 18-30 years in good health. The CDR3 region is CASSQGQGVEQYF. In nucleotides, the CDR3 is TGCGCCAGCAGCCAGGGACAGGGGGTCGAGCAGTACTTC.